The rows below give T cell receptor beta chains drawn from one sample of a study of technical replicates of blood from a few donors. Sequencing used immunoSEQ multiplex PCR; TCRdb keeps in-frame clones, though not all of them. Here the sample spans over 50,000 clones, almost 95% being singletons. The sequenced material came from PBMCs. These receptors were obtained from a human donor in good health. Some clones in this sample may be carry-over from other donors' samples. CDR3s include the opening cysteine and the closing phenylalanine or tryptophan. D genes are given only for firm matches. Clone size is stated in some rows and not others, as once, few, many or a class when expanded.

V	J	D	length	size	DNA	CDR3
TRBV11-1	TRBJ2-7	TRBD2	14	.	TGTGCCAGCAGCAAACTGGGACTACACTACGAGCAGTACTTC	CASSKLGLHYEQYF
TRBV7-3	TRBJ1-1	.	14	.	TGTGCCAGCAGCTTAACCCGAGTGAACACTGAAGCTTTCTTT	CASSLTRVNTEAFF
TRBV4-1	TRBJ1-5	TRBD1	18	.	TGCGCCAGCAGCCAAGAGACCACTAGGACAGGGAGGAATCAGCCCCAGCATTTT	CASSQETTRTGRNQPQHF
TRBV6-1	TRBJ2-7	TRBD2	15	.	TGTGCCAGCAGTGAAGGTAGCGGGGGATACTACGAGCAGTACTTC	CASSEGSGGYYEQYF
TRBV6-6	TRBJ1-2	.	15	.	TGTGCCAGCAGTTACTCGGGCCAGGTTGACTATGGCTACACCTTC	CASSYSGQVDYGYTF
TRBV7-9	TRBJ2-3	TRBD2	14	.	TGTGCCAGCAGCCTAACACTAGCGGAAGATACGCAGTATTTT	CASSLTLAEDTQYF
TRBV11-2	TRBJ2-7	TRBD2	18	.	TGTGCCAGCAGCCAACTCCCAAGTTGGGCTAGCGGAGACTACGAGCAGTACTTC	CASSQLPSWASGDYEQYF
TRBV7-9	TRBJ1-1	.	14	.	TGTGCCAGCAGCTTAGTCGCCTTGAGGACTGAAGCTTTCTTT	CASSLVALRTEAFF
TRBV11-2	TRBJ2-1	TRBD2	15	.	TGTGCCAGCAGCTTAGATTTCAGCGGGAGTAATGAGCAGTTCTTC	CASSLDFSGSNEQFF
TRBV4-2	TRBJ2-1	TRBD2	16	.	TGTGCCAGCAGCCAAGATGCTAGCGGGAGGGGCAATGAGCAGTTCTTC	CASSQDASGRGNEQFF
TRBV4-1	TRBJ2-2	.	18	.	TGCGCCAGCAGCCAAGATCTTTTGGCGGAGACGAACACCGGGGAGCTGTTTTTT	CASSQDLLAETNTGELFF
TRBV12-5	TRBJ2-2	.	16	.	TGTGCTAGTGGTTCCCCTTTTAGCGCTCACACCGGGGAGCTGTTTTTT	CASGSPFSAHTGELFF
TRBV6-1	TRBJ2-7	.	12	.	TGTGCCAGCAGGGCCCAGGGGTACGAGCAGTACTTC	CASRAQGYEQYF
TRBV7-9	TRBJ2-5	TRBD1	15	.	TGTGCCAGCAGCCCAACCGGGACAGGGCTCGAGACCCAGTACTTC	CASSPTGTGLETQYF
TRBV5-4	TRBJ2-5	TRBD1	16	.	TGTGCCAGCAGCTTGCGGCAGGGGGCTGGGGAAGAGACCCAGTACTTC	CASSLRQGAGEETQYF
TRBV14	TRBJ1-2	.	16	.	TGTGCCAGCAGCCAAGATTTGCGTAGGGACACTTATGGCTACACCTTC	CASSQDLRRDTYGYTF
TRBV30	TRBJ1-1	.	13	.	TGTGCCTGGAGGCTTGCCAGGAACACTGAAGCTTTCTTT	CAWRLARNTEAFF
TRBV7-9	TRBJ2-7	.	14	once	TGTGCCAGCAGCCTAACTAGGACCACCTACGAGCAGTACTTC	CASSLTRTTYEQYF
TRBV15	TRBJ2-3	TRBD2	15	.	TGTGCCACCAGCAGAGATCGACTAGCGGTAGATACGCAGTATTTT	CATSRDRLAVDTQYF
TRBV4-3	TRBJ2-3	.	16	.	TGCGCCAGCAGACTGACTGCGGTAGCTAGCACAGATACGCAGTATTTT	CASRLTAVASTDTQYF
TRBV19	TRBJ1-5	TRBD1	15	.	TGTGCCAGTAGGCCACAGGGGGCGAGCAATCAGCCCCAGCATTTT	CASRPQGASNQPQHF
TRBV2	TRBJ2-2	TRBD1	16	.	TGTGCCAGCAGGGACGGGACAGGGCCGGTCACCGGGGAGCTGTTTTTT	CASRDGTGPVTGELFF
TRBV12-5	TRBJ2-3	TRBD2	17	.	TGTGCTAGTGGTTTGGTACCGGGACTAGCGGGCACAGATACGCAGTATTTT	CASGLVPGLAGTDTQYF
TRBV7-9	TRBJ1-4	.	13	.	TGTGCCAGCAGCCGCGGAGCTAATGAAAAACTGTTTTTT	CASSRGANEKLFF
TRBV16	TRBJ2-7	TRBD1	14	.	TGTGCCAGCAGCCCCGGGACAGGGACCTACGAGCAGTACTTC	CASSPGTGTYEQYF
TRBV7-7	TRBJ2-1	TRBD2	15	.	TGTGCCAGCAGCAGCCTAGCGGGAGGGTACAATGAGCAGTTCTTC	CASSSLAGGYNEQFF
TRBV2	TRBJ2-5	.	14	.	TGTGCCAGCAGTGGGGAGAGGATGGGAGAGACCCAGTACTTC	CASSGERMGETQYF
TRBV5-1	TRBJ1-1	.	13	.	TGCGCCAGCAGCCCGGCGGGGGCCGCTGAAGCTTTCTTT	CASSPAGAAEAFF
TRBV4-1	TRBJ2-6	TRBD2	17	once	TGCGCCAGCAGCCAAAAGGGACTAGCGGCCGGGGCCAACGTCCTGACTTTC	CASSQKGLAAGANVLTF
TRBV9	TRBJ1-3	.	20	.	TGTGCCAGCAGCGTAGAACCGAGGTCAGGCTACCGGGGCTCTGGAAACACCATATATTTT	CASSVEPRSGYRGSGNTIYF
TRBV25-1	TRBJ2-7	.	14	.	TGTGCCAGCGGTTCACTGGGATACGGGGGCGAGCAGTACTTC	CASGSLGYGGEQYF
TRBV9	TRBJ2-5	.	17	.	TGTGCCAGCAGCGTAGCAGTTTGGGGCAGGGGAAGAGAGACCCAGTACTTC	CASSVAVWGRGRETQYF
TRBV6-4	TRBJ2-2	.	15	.	TGTGCCAGCAGTGAGGAGGGGGCGACCACCGGGGAGCTGTTTTTT	CASSEEGATTGELFF
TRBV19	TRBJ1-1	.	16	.	TGTGCCAGTAGGCAGACAGCCTCGATGGGCAACGCTGAAGCTTTCTTT	CASRQTASMGNAEAFF
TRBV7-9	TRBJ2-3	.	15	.	TGTGCCAGCAGCCCCAGCGGATATAGCACAGATACGCAGTATTTT	CASSPSGYSTDTQYF
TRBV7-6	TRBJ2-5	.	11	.	TGTGCCAGCAGCACAGAAGAGACCCAGTACTTC	CASSTEETQYF
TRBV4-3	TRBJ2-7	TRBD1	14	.	TGCGCCAGCAGACCAGACAGGGGGCTTGGCGAGCAGTACTTC	CASRPDRGLGEQYF
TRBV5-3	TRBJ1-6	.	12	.	TGTGCCAGAAGCATATCCTGTTCACCCCTCCACTTT	CARSISCSPLHF
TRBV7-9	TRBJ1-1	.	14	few	TGTGCCAGCAGCCCTAGTCCGGTGAACACTGAAGCTTTCTTT	CASSPSPVNTEAFF
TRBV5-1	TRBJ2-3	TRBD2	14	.	TGCGCCAGCAGCGCACTAGCGGGAGAGGATACGCAGTATTTT	CASSALAGEDTQYF
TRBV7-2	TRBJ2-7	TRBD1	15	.	TGTGCCAGCAGCTTACCATTTGGACAGGGCTACGAGCAGTACTTC	CASSLPFGQGYEQYF
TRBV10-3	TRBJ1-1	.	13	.	TGTGCCTCAGAACCGGGGGGAGCAGGTGAAGCTTTCTTT	CASEPGGAGEAFF
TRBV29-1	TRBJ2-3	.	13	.	TGCAACGCGAGGGACTGGAGCACAGATACGCAGTATTTT	CNARDWSTDTQYF
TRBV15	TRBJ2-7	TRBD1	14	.	TGTGCCACCAGCAGAGGACAGGGAACTCGCGAGCAGTACTTC	CATSRGQGTREQYF
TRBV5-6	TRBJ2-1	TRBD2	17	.	TGTGCCAGCAGCTTGGTCGTGACTAGCGGGAGTCTCAATGAGCAGTTCTTC	CASSLVVTSGSLNEQFF
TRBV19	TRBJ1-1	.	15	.	TGTGCCAGTAGTATAGGAGCAGCCCTGAGGACTGAAGCTTTCTTT	CASSIGAALRTEAFF
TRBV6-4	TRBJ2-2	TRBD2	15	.	TGTGCCAGCAGCGCCGTAGCGGGAGATACCGGGGAGCTGTTTTTT	CASSAVAGDTGELFF
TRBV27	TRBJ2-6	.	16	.	TGTGCCAGCAGTTTGAGGGTACCCTCTGGGGCCAACGTCCTGACTTTC	CASSLRVPSGANVLTF
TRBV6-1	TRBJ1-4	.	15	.	TGTGCCAGCATAAGGGGGACGGCCGGTAATGAAAAACTGTTTTTT	CASIRGTAGNEKLFF
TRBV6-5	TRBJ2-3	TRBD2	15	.	TGTGCCAGCAGACTAGCGGGAGGGATGGGAGATACGCAGTATTTT	CASRLAGGMGDTQYF
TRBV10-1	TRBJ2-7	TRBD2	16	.	TGCGCCAGCAGTGAGTATATCAGCGGGAGGCCCTACGAGCAGTACTTC	CASSEYISGRPYEQYF
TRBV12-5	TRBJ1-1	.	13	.	TGTGCTAGTGGTTTGCAGGGAGGCACTGAAGCTTTCTTT	CASGLQGGTEAFF
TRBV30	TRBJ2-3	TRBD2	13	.	TGTGCCTGTCAGCGGGAGAGCACAGATACGCAGTATTTT	CACQRESTDTQYF